The next 30 T cell receptor beta chains were all read from a single sample in a study of T cells in Graves' hyperthyroidism and ophthalmopathy. Researchers took RNA transcripts and amplified the TCR beta CDR3 regions from them. The study used the HTBI primer set for a first-round RT-PCR of the TCR CDR3. TCRdb called the multiplex PCR reads again in MiXCR, with one record for every CDR3 protein. The table has fewer than 500,000 distinct CDR3 sequences, roughly 12% seen once. The sequenced material came from blood. Every receptor here comes from a man aged 30 to 45 with Graves' hyperthyroidism that later progressed to Graves' ophthalmopathy.

This clonotype has just a few counts. The chain combines TRBV12-3 or TRBV12-4 with TRBJ1-5; weak D call: TRBD1 (5 bases). V gave up 6 bases and J gave up 2 bases, with 14 bases separating them. The CDR3 length is 15 residues. CDR3 residues: CASSQAGMGNQPQHF. CDR3 nucleotides: TGTGCCAGCAGCCAAGCAGGGATGGGCAATCAGCCCCAGCATTTT.

Only a few counts were recorded for this clonotype. V gene TRBV18 combines with J gene TRBJ1-1; the match to TRBD1 covers 9 bases. The CDR3 extends over 13 amino acids. Germline V lookup: CDR1 KGHSH, CDR2 LQKENI. J was trimmed by 2 bases and V by 10 bases; bases with no gene match: 5. CDR3: CATRTGENTEAFF. CDR3 DNA: TGTGCCACCAGGACAGGGGAAAACACTGAAGCTTTCTTT.

This chain uses TRBV30 with TRBJ1-6; TRBD1 might be the D (5 bases). The germline V and J ends were trimmed by 1 base and 9 bases, with 16 bases remaining between them. The length of the CDR3 is 15 residues. Looked up from germline, CDR1 is GTSNPN and CDR2 is SVGIG (reference sequence). CDR3: CAWSAFREGLSPLHF. The CDR3 nucleotides are TGTGCCTGGAGTGCTTTCAGGGAGGGGCTTTCACCCCTCCACTTT.

V usage is TRBV9 and J usage is TRBJ2-2; 8 positions match TRBD2. J was trimmed by 5 bases and V by 4 bases; bases with no gene match: 13. The CDR3 covers 17 residues. From germline, CDR1 is SGDLS and CDR2 YYNGEE. The CDR3 DNA is TGTGCCAGCAGCCCGACCCCCCGCGGGGGGACGACCGGGGAGCTGTTTTTT. Translation gives CASSPTPRGGTTGELFF.

This clonotype was recorded many times. The chain carries TRBV7-9 and TRBJ2-7; TRBD1 or TRBD2 may be the D gene (7 bases each). The CDR3 consists of 16 residues. Germline V gene sequence: CDR1 SEHNR, CDR2 FQNEAQ (reference sequence). Trimming left V 0 bases short and J 4 bases short, with 16 bases between. The CDR3: CASSLAPGGVTYEQYF. The CDR3 bases are TGTGCCAGCAGCTTAGCGCCAGGGGGGGTCACTTACGAGCAGTACTTC.

This clonotype has ten or more counts. The chain combines TRBV11-3 with TRBJ2-1, with 10 bases matching TRBD2. Germline-derived CDR1 and CDR2 are SGHNT and YENEEA. The junction had 2 bases not matched to a gene; V was cut back by 4 bases and J by 2 bases. The CDR3 is made up of 15 amino acids. The CDR3 sequence: CASSYSGGPYNEQFF. The CDR3 coding sequence is TGTGCCAGCAGCTATAGCGGGGGGCCCTACAATGAGCAGTTCTTC.

There are many counts of this clonotype. This sequence joins TRBV11-3 and TRBJ2-1, with 8 bases aligning to TRBD1. This CDR3 comprises 13 residues. Per the germline V gene, CDR1 is SGHNT and CDR2 is YENEEA. Trimming took 3 bases from V and 9 from J; bases not matched to a gene: 4. DNA of the CDR3: TGTGCCAGCAGCTTTGCAGGGGGCCGTGAGCAGTTCTTC. The encoded protein is CASSFAGGREQFF.

The sample holds many counts of this clonotype. The chain combines TRBV30 with TRBJ1-1; D is possibly TRBD1 (5 bases). Trimming removed 0 bases at V and 1 base at J, with 9 bases between. The CDR3 contains 14 residues. The germline V gene has CDR1 GTSNPN and CDR2 SVGIG (reference sequence). For the CDR3, the DNA is TGTGCCTGGAGTGTAATCGGGGGGAACACTGAAGCTTTCTTT. Translated: CAWSVIGGNTEAFF.

This clonotype was seen only a few times. The chain carries TRBV11-2 and TRBJ2-1; a possible D gene is TRBD1 (7 bases). V was pared by 5 bases and J by 5 bases, with 16 bases between. CDR1 is SGHAT, CDR2 FQNNGV, per germline. This CDR3 is built from 15 residues. As DNA, the CDR3 is TGTGCCAGCAGCCTGACAGGGCCGGGGGACAATGAGCAGTTCTTC. Amino acid sequence: CASSLTGPGDNEQFF.

The V and J genes are TRBV5-6 and TRBJ2-3, with D perhaps matching TRBD2 (6 bases). With 4 bases removed from V and 0 bases from J, the gap between germline ends came to 12 bases. CDR1 SGHDT and CDR2 YYEEEE come from the germline V gene. The length of the CDR3 is 15 residues. DNA for the CDR3: TGTGCCAGCAGCCTTAGCGGAATAAGCACAGATACGCAGTATTTT. Amino acids: CASSLSGISTDTQYF.

There are a few counts of this clonotype. CDR3 sequence (DNA): TGTGCCAGCAGTCTTGCCCCCCGCTCCTACAATGAGCAGTTCTTC. Its translation is CASSLAPRSYNEQFF. The gene calls are TRBV6-1 and TRBJ2-1; D uncertain. Germline loops: CDR1 MNHNS, CDR2 SASEGT. Trimming shortened V by 5 bases and J by 0 bases, and 11 bases separated the two germline ends. The CDR3 runs 15 residues.

Details on this clonotype: This clone may be a read error of a much larger clone one base away. The chain uses TRBV28 and TRBJ2-6; D may be TRBD1 (6 bases). CDR3 length equals 15 residues. Per the germline V gene, CDR1 is MDHEN and CDR2 is SYDVKM. CDR3 sequence (DNA): TGTGCCAGCAGTTCACAGGGCTCTGGGGCCAACGTCCTGGCTTTC. This codes for CASSSQGSGANVLAF.

The J gene is TRBJ1-2, the V gene TRBV5-1; D is possibly TRBD1 (6 bases). The CDR3 length is 14 residues. Trimming cost V 3 bases and J 3 bases, with 12 bases left between them. Germline assignment: CDR1 SGHRS and CDR2 YFSETQ. CDR3 in DNA: TGCGCCAGCAGCTCCAGGACAGTCGACTATGGCTACACCTTC. Protein product: CASSSRTVDYGYTF.

Only a few counts were recorded for this clonotype. This sequence joins TRBV30 and TRBJ2-1; D perhaps matches TRBD1 (6 bases). Per germline, CDR1 GTSNPN and CDR2 SVGIG (reference sequence). The CDR3 spans 13 residues. The V end lost 3 bases, the J end lost 7 bases, and 13 bases lay between the germline ends. CDR3 nucleotides: TGTGCCTGGAGGGGGGCAGGGTGGAATGAGCAGTTCTTC. This encodes CAWRGAGWNEQFF.

Note on this clonotype: One junction end disagrees with the germline gene, perhaps due to a read error. The chain uses TRBV5-1 and TRBJ1-6, with D possibly matching TRBD1 (6 bases). The CDR3 loop spans 16 amino acids. Germline loops: CDR1 SGHRS, CDR2 YFSETQ. The CDR3 loop reads CASSFDLQGRNSPLRF. In DNA, the CDR3 is TGCGCCAGCAGCTTCGACCTACAGGGCCGAAATTCACCCCTCCGCTTT.

This clonotype was found many times. The gene calls are TRBV20-1 and TRBJ1-5, with 10 bases that match TRBD1. The trim removed 3 bases at V and 1 base at J, leaving 0 bases unmatched. The CDR3 consists of 14 residues. CDR1 is DFQATT, CDR2 SNEGSKA, per germline (reference sequence). CDR3 coding DNA: TGCAGTGCTAGGGACAGGGGGAGCAATCAGCCCCAGCATTTT. Protein: CSARDRGSNQPQHF.

V gene TRBV4-1 combines with J gene TRBJ1-5; D possibly corresponds to TRBD1 (5 bases). The V end lost 4 bases, the J end lost 4 bases, and 8 bases lay between the germline ends. The CDR3 consists of 13 residues. In germline, CDR1 is MGHRA, CDR2 YSYEKL. The CDR3, as DNA: TGCGCCAGCAGCCCCAGGGAAAATCAGCCCCAGCATTTT. It translates to CASSPRENQPQHF.

This clonotype was found many times. The chain employs TRBV28 and TRBJ2-2, with D unresolved. Germline V gives CDR1 MDHEN, CDR2 SYDVKM. CDR3 length equals 14 residues. CDR3 protein: CETADRQNTGELFF. As DNA, the CDR3 is TGTGAAACGGCGGATCGACAAAACACCGGGGAGCTGTTTTTT.

At least ten counts were recorded for this clonotype. The chain has TRBV25-1 and TRBJ2-7; D is uncertain. Germline V gene lookup returns CDR1 MGHDK and CDR2 SYGVNS. This CDR3 is built from 11 residues. The V end lost 3 bases, the J end lost 3 bases, and 3 bases lay between the germline ends. CDR3 sequence (DNA): TGTGCCAGCAGTGACAACTACGAGCAGTACTTC. This codes for CASSDNYEQYF.

This clonotype has ten or more counts. The chain employs TRBV11-2 and TRBJ2-1, with TRBD2 matching over 14 bases. After removal of 5 bases from V and 2 bases from J, the junction contained 8 bases not matched to a gene. The germline V gene encodes CDR1 SGHAT and CDR2 FQNNGV. CDR3 size: 18 residues. This chain's CDR3 is CASSLGLAGVLTYNEQFF. The CDR3 DNA is TGTGCCAGCAGCCTGGGACTAGCGGGGGTTCTAACCTACAATGAGCAGTTCTTC.

This rearrangement joins TRBV19 to TRBJ2-5, with 10 bases identical to TRBD1. Germline V gives CDR1 LNHDA, CDR2 SQIVND (reference sequence). V lost 6 bases and J lost 5; bases outside the gene matches: 12. The CDR3 extends over 16 amino acids. The CDR3, as DNA: TGTGCCAGTAGCCGCCTGACAGGGGGCAGAGGGGAGACCCAGTACTTC. It is translated as CASSRLTGGRGETQYF.

This clonotype was picked up many times. The J gene is TRBJ1-5, the V gene TRBV6-1; 11 positions agree with TRBD1. CDR3 length equals 16 residues. Germline CDR1 reads MNHNS; CDR2 reads SASEGT. With V trimmed by 3 bases and J by 7 bases, 8 bases remained unmatched. CDR3 amino acids: CASSDRTGGLSQPQHF. CDR3 bases: TGTGCCAGCAGTGACAGGACAGGGGGCTTATCGCAGCCCCAGCATTTT.

This chain uses TRBV6-5 with TRBJ2-3; TRBD2 matches at 9 bases. The CDR3 sequence is 15 residues long. Germline CDR1 reads MNHEY; CDR2 reads SVGAGI. V shed 2 bases and J 3 bases; nucleotides not matched to a gene: 3. CDR3 sequence: CASSYMAGGTDTQYF. For the CDR3, the DNA is TGTGCCAGCAGTTACATGGCGGGGGGGACAGATACGCAGTATTTT.

The rearrangement uses TRBV6-1 and TRBJ1-1; D gene unclear. V was trimmed by 6 bases and J by 1 base, leaving 12 bases between them. From germline, CDR1 is MNHNS and CDR2 SASEGT. The CDR3 runs to 14 residues. CDR3 sequence: CASSPRWGNTEAFF. CDR3 sequence (DNA): TGTGCCAGCAGCCCTCGTTGGGGGAACACTGAAGCTTTCTTT.

This clonotype occurred many times. The V and J genes are TRBV4-1 and TRBJ2-7; 7 bases map to TRBD1. CDR1 and CDR2 (germline): MGHRA, YSYEKL. The CDR3 covers 15 residues. V shed 6 bases and J 0 bases; nucleotides not matched to a gene: 8. The CDR3 bases are TGCGCCAGCAGTGTTAGACAGGGTAGCTCCTACGAGCAGTACTTC. This codes for CASSVRQGSSYEQYF.

The genes are TRBV20-1 and TRBJ1-2; D possibly corresponds to TRBD1 (5 bases). Germline CDR1 reads DFQATT; CDR2 reads SNEGSKA (reference sequence). There are 13 residues in the CDR3. Trimming cost V 4 bases and J 5 bases, with 14 bases left between them. The CDR3 protein is CSATGTASYGYTF. Here the CDR3 DNA reads TGCAGTGCTACCGGGACGGCGAGTTATGGCTACACCTTC.

This clonotype was observed at least ten times. The chain is built from TRBV12-3 or TRBV12-4 and TRBJ2-1; 8 bases are a match to TRBD1. Trimming at V came to 5 bases and at J to 10 bases, leaving 10 bases not matched to a gene. The CDR3 covers 14 residues. The CDR3 bases are TGTGCCAGCAGTGCGACCGACAGGGGTAGGGAGCAGTTCTTC. It yields the protein CASSATDRGREQFF.

The chain recombines TRBV29-1 with TRBJ2-5; D is ambiguous. Germline CDR1 reads SQVTM; CDR2 reads ANQGSEA. With 4 bases removed from V and 5 bases from J, the gap between germline ends came to 11 bases. The CDR3 has 12 amino acids. The DNA for the CDR3 is TGCAGCGTTGTAGAAGACGGCGAGACCCAGTACTTC. Protein product: CSVVEDGETQYF. Complete variable domain (other parts from reference TRBV29-1 and TRBJ2-5): SAVISQKPSRDICQRGTSLTIQCQVDSQVTMMFWYRQQPGQSLTLIATANQGSEATYESGFVIDKFPISRPNLTFSTLTVSNMSPEDSSIYLCSVVEDGETQYFGPGTRLLVL.

The genes are TRBV5-1 and TRBJ1-1; 9 nucleotides match TRBD1. Germline V gene lookup returns CDR1 SGHRS and CDR2 YFSETQ. The junction had 8 bases not matched to a gene; V was cut back by 4 bases and J by 1 base. This CDR3 contains 16 residues. The CDR3 sequence: CASSPRGTGKNTEAFF. DNA of the CDR3: TGCGCCAGCAGCCCCCGCGGGACAGGGAAGAACACTGAAGCTTTCTTT.

This chain connects TRBV7-9 to TRBJ2-3, with TRBD2 matching over 11 bases. Looked up from germline, CDR1 is SEHNR and CDR2 is FQNEAQ (reference sequence). The CDR3 runs to 17 residues. The J segment lost 3 bases and the V segment lost 5 bases, leaving 10 bases of the junction unmatched. The CDR3 sequence: CASSRRGGTSGTDTQYF. CDR3 DNA sequence: TGTGCCAGCAGCCGCCGCGGGGGGACTAGCGGTACAGATACGCAGTATTTT.